This TCR beta chain stems from a study of blood T cell repertoires in COVID-19. In the study overall: Acute and convalescent COVID-19 specimens originated in the United States, Italy and Spain.

This clone has only a few counts. Original data processing: Using reference gene primer amplification, nucleated cell counts were estimated. The table came from immunoSEQ multiplex PCR; TCRdb's copy has only in-frame clones and leaves some out. The V and J calls and clone size come from that table; D and trimming were worked out from the DNA. The data contain more than 85,000 clones, more than 70% of them singletons. The sequenced sample consisted of peripheral blood. The TCR comes from a woman between 50 and 59 years old with acute or convalescent COVID-19.

CDR3 in amino acids: CASSLEFGGLDTEAFF. CDR3 DNA sequence: TGTGCCAGCAGCTTGGAGTTTGGGGGCCTTGACACTGAAGCTTTCTTT. V usage is TRBV5-6 and J usage is TRBJ1-1; possibly TRBD1 for D (6 bases). This CDR3 has 16 amino acids. Trimming took 0 bases from V and 3 from J, leaving 15 bases between them. Germline V gene lookup returns CDR1 SGHDT and CDR2 YYEEEE.